This entry lists 20 T cell receptor beta chains sequenced from one sample in a study of T cell changes during pregnancy in multiple sclerosis (dated by TCRdb to between 2017 and 2020). Receptor amplification or capture employed the immunoSEQ multiplex PCR assay. This is the immuneACCESS table as TCRdb keeps it, with only in-frame sequences that have V and J called. A part of the clones is gone; compared with another copy, unresolved V genes explain less than half, and the rest is unexplained. For this sample there are about 18,000 clones; more than 70% appear just once. The top ten clones comprise approximately 1.3% of the sample. Sequencing used CD4+ T cells from peripheral blood mononuclear cells, obtained in the first trimester of pregnancy. Every receptor here comes from a female donor in good health, enrolled as a control in a pregnancy study.

The J gene is TRBJ1-5, the V gene TRBV7-2; TRBD1 agrees at 7 bases. Germline V CDR1 and CDR2: SGHTA, FQGNSA. The CDR3 sequence is 14 residues long. The J segment lost 2 bases and the V segment lost 3 bases, leaving 1 base of the junction unmatched. The CDR3 nucleotides are TGTGCCAGCAGCTTGGGGACAGGCAATCAGCCCCAGCATTTT. Encoded protein: CASSLGTGNQPQHF.

The chain carries TRBV6-5 and TRBJ1-6; D call uncertain. Germline V lookup: CDR1 MNHEY, CDR2 SVGAGI. The CDR3 is 12 residues long. Trimming removed 7 bases at V and 5 bases at J, with 6 bases between. The CDR3 DNA reads as TGTGCCAGCAACGGGGATAATTCACCCCTCCACTTT. This codes for CASNGDNSPLHF.

The V gene is TRBV6-5, the J gene TRBJ1-2; TRBD1 matches at 10 bases. V trimming: 8 bases; J trimming: 4 bases; junction bases outside the gene matches: 10. Germline lookup yields CDR1 MNHEY and CDR2 SVGAGI. This CDR3 comprises 15 residues. In DNA, the CDR3 is TGTGCCAGCCTAAGTGGACAGGGGGTGAGCTATGGCTACACCTTC. This sequence encodes CASLSGQGVSYGYTF.

The chain has TRBV18 and TRBJ1-2; possibly TRBD1 for D (5 bases). Trimming took 3 bases from V and 6 from J, leaving 14 bases between them. The germline CDR1 and CDR2 sequences are KGHSH and LQKENI. This CDR3 has 14 residues. The CDR3 DNA sequence: TGTGCCAGCTCACCCCCGGGAGGGGAAAATGGCTACACCTTC. It codes for CASSPPGGENGYTF.

This sequence joins TRBV27 and TRBJ2-7, with a weak D call TRBD2 (6 bases). CDR3 size: 14 residues. Germline assignment: CDR1 MNHEY and CDR2 SMNVEV (reference sequence). Deletions cut 6 bases from V and 1 base from J, with 13 bases between. In nucleotides, the CDR3 is TGTGCCAGCAGGCCACGTGGAGGGTCCTACGAGCAGTACTTC. It encodes CASRPRGGSYEQYF.

This chain uses TRBV14 with TRBJ2-7; possible D gene TRBD1, 5 bases. Between the trimmed V and J ends, which lost 4 bases and 4 bases, there was a span of 14 bases. This CDR3 is 14 amino acids long. Looked up from germline, CDR1 is SGHDN and CDR2 is FVKESK. The CDR3 loop is CASSPQGIAYEQYF. CDR3 DNA: TGTGCCAGCAGCCCGCAGGGCATAGCATACGAGCAGTACTTC.

The rearrangement uses TRBV19 and TRBJ1-2; no definite D call. With 3 bases removed from V and 4 bases from J, the gap between germline ends came to 6 bases. The V gene's germline CDR1 is LNHDA and CDR2 SQIVND (reference sequence). The CDR3 loop spans 12 amino acids. The CDR3 DNA follows: TGTGCCAGTAGTATTAGTGTCTATGGCTACACCTTC. Protein sequence: CASSISVYGYTF. The entire variable domain, with the rest obtained from reference TRBV19 and TRBJ1-2, is as follows: DGGITQSPKYLFRKEGQNVTLSCEQNLNHDAMYWYRQDPGQGLRLIYYSQIVNDFQKGDIAEGYSVSREKKESFPLTVTSAQKNPTAFYLCASSISVYGYTFGSGTRLTVV.

This sequence joins TRBV29-1 and TRBJ1-2, with D possibly TRBD1 on 5 matching bases. CDR1 is SQVTM and CDR2 is ANQGSEA in the germline V gene. V was clipped by 5 bases and J by 2 bases, with 15 bases between them. The CDR3 consists of 14 residues. The CDR3 nucleotides are TGCAGCGTTTCCGGTCAGGGCCTGAACTATGGCTACACCTTC. Translation gives CSVSGQGLNYGYTF.

DNA for the CDR3: TGTGCCAGCAGCTTCCAGGTGGAGGGGACTGAAGCTTTCTTT. It specifies CASSFQVEGTEAFF. The chain couples TRBV5-4 to TRBJ1-1; D might be TRBD1 (5 bases). This CDR3 region has 14 residues. V lost 2 bases and J lost 5, with 13 bases in between. Per germline, CDR1 SGHNT and CDR2 YYREEE (reference sequence).

The rearrangement links TRBV7-9 to TRBJ1-4, with TRBD1 as a possible D gene (6 bases). Germline V gives CDR1 SEHNR, CDR2 FQNEAQ (reference sequence). Deletions cut 2 bases from V and 7 bases from J, with 17 bases between. The CDR3 totals 16 residues. The CDR3 is CASSLRQGLVGEKLFF. The CDR3 coding sequence is TGTGCCAGCAGCTTACGGCAGGGGTTAGTGGGTGAAAAACTGTTTTTT.

The count of this clone is one. This chain links TRBV5-1 with TRBJ2-7; 8 bases agree with TRBD2. The junction had 4 bases not matched to a gene; V was cut back by 1 base and J by 4 bases. The length of the CDR3 is 14 residues. Germline loops: CDR1 SGHRS, CDR2 YFSETQ. The CDR3, as DNA: TGCGCCAGCAGCTTGACTAGCGGATCGTACGAGCAGTACTTC. This sequence encodes CASSLTSGSYEQYF.

The chain uses TRBV2 and TRBJ1-5; tentatively, D is TRBD1 (5 bases). The CDR3 extends over 15 amino acids. Germline V gene data show CDR1 as SNHLY and CDR2 as FYNNEI. Trimming removed 3 bases at V and 1 base at J, with 10 bases between. The CDR3 reads CASSDQGLSNQPQHF. Here the CDR3 DNA reads TGTGCCAGCAGTGATCAGGGCCTCAGCAATCAGCCCCAGCATTTT.

This clone was detected a few times. The chain joins TRBV11-3 to TRBJ1-6; maybe TRBD1 (6 bases). Trimming cost V 4 bases and J 9 bases, with 13 bases left between them. Germline CDR1 SGHNT, CDR2 YENEEA. The CDR3 loop spans 14 amino acids. This CDR3 reads CASSSDTGSSPLHF. CDR3 DNA sequence: TGTGCCAGCAGCTCGGACACAGGGAGTTCACCCCTCCACTTT. The full variable domain, its missing parts supplied by reference TRBV11-3 and TRBJ1-6, is EAGVVQSPRYKIIEKKQPVAFWCNPISGHNTLYWYLQNLGQGPELLIRYENEEAVDDSQLPKDRFSAERLKGVDSTLKIQPAELGDSAVYLCASSSDTGSSPLHFGNGTRLTVT.

This rearrangement joins TRBV30 to TRBJ2-2, with TRBD1 as a possible D gene (6 bases). Germline assignment: CDR1 GTSNPN and CDR2 SVGIG (reference sequence). The germline V and J ends were trimmed by 6 bases and 0 bases, with 14 bases remaining between them. The CDR3 runs to 15 residues. CDR3 DNA sequence: TGTGCCTGTCGGGTAGGACAGCCGAACACCGGGGAGCTGTTTTTT. Translated: CACRVGQPNTGELFF.

The V gene is TRBV4-3, the J gene TRBJ1-4; 9 nucleotides agree with TRBD1. Looked up from germline, CDR1 is LGHNA and CDR2 is YSLEER. Trimming at V came to 3 bases and at J to 4 bases, leaving 0 bases not matched to a gene. The CDR3 runs 14 residues. The CDR3, as DNA: TGCGCCAGCAGCCAGGGACAGGGTAATGAAAAACTGTTTTTT. Encoded protein: CASSQGQGNEKLFF.

The chain couples TRBV9 to TRBJ2-1, with 10 bases identical to TRBD2. The CDR3 runs 13 residues. CDR1 and CDR2 from the germline V gene are SGDLS and YYNGEE. The V and J ends lost 8 bases and 8 bases, in that order; junction bases with no gene match: 7. CDR3 nucleotides: TGTGCCAGTAAACTAGCGGGGTCGGATGAGCAGTTCTTC. As protein: CASKLAGSDEQFF.

This clone occurred a few times. The chain is built from TRBV7-2 and TRBJ2-5; D is unclear. Trimming took off 2 bases at V and 1 base at J, with 5 bases between the two ends. The CDR3 covers 13 residues. CDR1 and CDR2 (germline): SGHTA, FQGNSA. In nucleotides, the CDR3 is TGTGCCAGCAGCTTAAGCTTCCAAGAGACCCAGTACTTC. The encoded protein is CASSLSFQETQYF.

The J gene is TRBJ1-5, the V gene TRBV19; D is undetermined. V was cut by 1 base and J by 0 bases, with 7 bases left in between. This CDR3 is built from 15 residues. The germline CDR1 and CDR2 sequences are LNHDA and SQIVND (reference sequence). CDR3 loop: CASSIVENSNQPQHF. As DNA, the CDR3 is TGTGCCAGTAGTATAGTAGAAAATAGCAATCAGCCCCAGCATTTT. The full variable domain, its missing parts supplied by reference TRBV19 and TRBJ1-5, is DGGITQSPKYLFRKEGQNVTLSCEQNLNHDAMYWYRQDPGQGLRLIYYSQIVNDFQKGDIAEGYSVSREKKESFPLTVTSAQKNPTAFYLCASSIVENSNQPQHFGDGTRLSIL.

This chain connects TRBV10-3 to TRBJ2-1, with 9 bases fitting TRBD1. Unmatched junction bases numbered 9, after V lost 4 bases and J lost 8 bases. Germline V gives CDR1 ENHRY, CDR2 SYGVKD. This CDR3 is 15 amino acids long. Written as DNA, the CDR3 is TGTGCCATCAGTGTCGGGGACAGGGAAAATTATGAGCAGTTCTTC. Amino acid sequence: CAISVGDRENYEQFF.

The rearrangement links TRBV7-2 to TRBJ2-7; 9 bases are shared with TRBD1. Germline V gene sequence: CDR1 SGHTA, CDR2 FQGNSA. This CDR3 spans 14 amino acids. V shed 6 bases and J 5 bases; nucleotides not matched to a gene: 8. The CDR3 bases are TGTGCCAGCAGGTCCGGGACAGGGCTGGACGAGCAGTACTTC. Translating gives CASRSGTGLDEQYF.